This TCR beta chain was captured in a study of blood T cell repertoires in COVID-19. Study-level information: The United States, Italy and Spain supplied acute and convalescent COVID-19 samples.

The germline V and J ends were trimmed by 3 bases and 2 bases, with 9 bases remaining between them. The CDR3 is made up of 14 amino acids. Germline V lookup: CDR1 SGHRS, CDR2 YFSETQ. Generated by immunoSEQ multiplex PCR, the TCRdb table keeps only in-frame clones and is missing some. The sample holds around 390,000 clones, more than 75% seen once. Assignments of participants to cohorts depended upon their own reported clinical history. Before being deemed recovered, Cohort 3 donors had two negative PCRs, clearance, or symptom resolution. J is TRBJ2-4 and V is TRBV5-1; D is ambiguous. Input material: PBMCs or T cells enriched from blood (not recorded which). The TCR comes from a woman in her forties or fifties who had recovered from COVID-19. This CDR3 reads CASSSDTTKNIQYF. The CDR3 nucleotides read TGCGCCAGCAGCTCAGATACAACCAAAAACATTCAGTACTTC.